The T cell receptor beta chain under discussion was sequenced for a study of T-cell memory formation after mild COVID-19 (dated by TCRdb to the early 2020s). Regarding the research as a whole: TCR sequence clusters from the two donors were largely donor specific. In a couple of donors, T-cell clones that expanded and contracted after mild COVID-19 were tracked by sequencing TCRalpha and TCRbeta repertoires over time. The cohort was made up of two young adult volunteers, one female and one male, who were previously healthy.

For sequencing, an Illumina NovaSeq 6000 was employed. Using 5'RACE with constant-segment primers, TCRalpha and TCRbeta cDNA libraries were constructed, with sample barcodes and unique molecular identifiers added in the process. Trizol reagent was used to extract RNA from every sample. Libraries were amplified in two PCR steps, with a second sample barcode and Illumina TruSeq adapters added in the second step. Libraries were sequenced on an Illumina NovaSeq with 2 x 150 bp paired-end reads. As for the authors' bioinformatics: With migec v1.2.7, reads were demultiplexed and then collapsed into UMI-guided consensus sequences. Using mixcr v2.1.11, the UMI consensuses were aligned to TRA and TRB V and J templates and assembled into clonotypes. A clonotype was counted as expanded or contracted only if both edgeR and NoisET called the change significant, with noise models trained on biological replicates. For edgeR calls, a false discovery rate-adjusted p below 0.01 and a log2 fold-change threshold of 1 were applied. As an exploratory analysis of dynamics, max-normalized trajectories of the 1000 most abundant clonotypes were examined with PCA combined with hierarchical clustering. Separately sequenced CD4+ and CD8+ repertoires were used to assign a CD4 or CD8 phenotype to each responding clone. The public reads were reprocessed in TCRdb via fastp at Q25 and MiXCR, keeping in-frame beta chains. One record per CDR3 amino acid sequence lists the most common genes and DNA. TCRdb's processing, not the authors' own work, is the source of the V and J calls. Recorded for this sample are fewer than 500,000 distinct CDR3 sequences; around a quarter of them occurred a single time. The top ten clonotypes cover around an eighth of the sample.

PBMCs were isolated by Ficoll-Paque density gradient centrifugation. Sequences SGHTS (CDR1) and YDEGEE (CDR2) are obtained from the germline V gene. Spanning cysteine to phenylalanine, the CDR3 consists of 15 amino acids. Just CDR3 DNA is preserved here, 45 bases in frame from base 1. The V end gives up 0 bases and the J end 3 bases, leaving 2 bases in the junction not matched to a gene. To note about this clonotype: Its target antigen remains unknown. No much larger clonotype is one base removed from it; base qualities were not supplied.

Results and caveats for the whole study, not just this receptor: Whether the second-wave clones peaking on day 37 were SARS-CoV-2 specific was not confirmed. Contracting CD4+ clones were located mainly in the CM and EM memory subsets, whereas CD8+ clones were found to be enriched in EMRA. Some responding clones were detected in pre-infection memory, suggesting pre-existing cross-reactive memory T cells joined the SARS-CoV-2 response. Only two mild cases were covered by the study, and larger cohorts that include severe cases with pre-infection samples were considered necessary. Clones that contracted from day 15 to 85 showed balanced CD4/CD8 phenotypes, whereas a second wave of clones that expanded from day 15 to 37 leaned towards CD4+.

The sequenced material came from PBMCs or a T cell subset sorted from them (not recorded which). The chain was built from TRBV5-8 and TRBJ2-3; 9 of the junction bases match TRBD1. The sequence came from an adult woman who had mild COVID-19 (a few samples of this study predate the infection). The sample titles of this study are shuffled in the database, so cell type and time point are left out; the donor was told from shared clones. For the CDR3, the sequence is CASSLEGTGTDTQYF. The nucleotide sequence is given as TGTGCCAGCAGCTTGGAGGGGACAGGGACAGATACGCAGTATTTT. With the rest looked up from the reference TRBV5-8 and TRBJ2-3 genes rather than sequenced, the full variable domain is EAGVTQSPTHLIKTRGQQATLRCSPISGHTSVYWYQQALGLGLQFLLWYDEGEERNRGNFPPRFSGRQFPNYSSELNVNALELEDSALYLCASSLEGTGTDTQYFGPGTRLTVL.